This entry concerns a single TCR beta chain. Germline V gene lookup returns CDR1 SGHTA and CDR2 FQGTGA. CDR3 length: 14 amino acids. The germline V and J ends were trimmed by 5 bases and 6 bases, with 13 bases remaining between them. Some clones are missing from TCRdb's copy, which holds only in-frame ones; the method was immunoSEQ multiplex PCR. The sample has about 190,000 clones, roughly 82% seen once; the top ten hold approximately 8%. The data were obtained in a study of blood T cell repertoires in COVID-19. About the study: Sites across the United States, Italy and Spain contributed samples from acute and convalescent COVID-19.

This sequence was found in a woman aged 60-75 years with COVID-19, enrolled during active disease. This sequence joins TRBV7-3 and TRBJ2-2; TRBD1 might be the D (5 bases). The source material was peripheral blood. The CDR3 reads CASSRDRLSGELFF. The CDR3, as DNA: TGTGCCAGCAGCCGAGACAGATTATCCGGGGAGCTGTTTTTT.